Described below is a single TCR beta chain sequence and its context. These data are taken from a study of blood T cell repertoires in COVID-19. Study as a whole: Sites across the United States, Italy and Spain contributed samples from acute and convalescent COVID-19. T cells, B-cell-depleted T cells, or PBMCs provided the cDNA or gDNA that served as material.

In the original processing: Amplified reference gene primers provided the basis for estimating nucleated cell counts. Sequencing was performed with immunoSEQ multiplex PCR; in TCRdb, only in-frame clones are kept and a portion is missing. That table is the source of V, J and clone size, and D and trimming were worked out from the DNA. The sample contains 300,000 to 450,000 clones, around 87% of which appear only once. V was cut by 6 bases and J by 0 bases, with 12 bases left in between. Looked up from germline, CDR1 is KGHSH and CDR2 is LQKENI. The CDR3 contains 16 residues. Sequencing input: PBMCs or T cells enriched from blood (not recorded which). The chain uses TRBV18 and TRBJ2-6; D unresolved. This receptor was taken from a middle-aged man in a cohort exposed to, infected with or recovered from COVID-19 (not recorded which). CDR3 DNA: TGTGCCAGCTCCCCAAGAGGCGGCTCTGGGGCCAACGTCCTGACTTTC. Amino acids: CASSPRGGSGANVLTF.